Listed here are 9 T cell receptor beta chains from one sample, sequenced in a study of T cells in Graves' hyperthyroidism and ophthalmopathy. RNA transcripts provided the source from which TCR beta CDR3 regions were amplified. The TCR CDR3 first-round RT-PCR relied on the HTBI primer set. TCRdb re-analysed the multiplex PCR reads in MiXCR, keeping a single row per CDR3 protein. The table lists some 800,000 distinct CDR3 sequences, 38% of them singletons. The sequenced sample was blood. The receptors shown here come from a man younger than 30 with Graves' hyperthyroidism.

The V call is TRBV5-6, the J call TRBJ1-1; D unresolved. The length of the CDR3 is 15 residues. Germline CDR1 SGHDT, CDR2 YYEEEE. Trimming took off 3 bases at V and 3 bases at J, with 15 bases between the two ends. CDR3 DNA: TGTGCCAGCAGCTCGGGCGCGGGCCCGTACACTGAAGCTTTCTTT. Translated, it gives CASSSGAGPYTEAFF.

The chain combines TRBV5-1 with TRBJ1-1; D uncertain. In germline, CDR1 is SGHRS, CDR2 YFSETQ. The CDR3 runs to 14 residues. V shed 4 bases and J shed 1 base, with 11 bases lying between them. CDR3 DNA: TGCGCCAGCAGCCGGACTTCGGAGAACACTGAAGCTTTCTTT. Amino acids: CASSRTSENTEAFF.

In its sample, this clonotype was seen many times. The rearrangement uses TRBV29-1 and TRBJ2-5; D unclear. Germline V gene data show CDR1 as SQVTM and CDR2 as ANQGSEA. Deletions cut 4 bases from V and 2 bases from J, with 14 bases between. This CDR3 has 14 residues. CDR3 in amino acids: CSVVSSRQQETQYF. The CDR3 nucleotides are TGCAGCGTTGTAAGCTCTCGACAACAAGAGACCCAGTACTTC.

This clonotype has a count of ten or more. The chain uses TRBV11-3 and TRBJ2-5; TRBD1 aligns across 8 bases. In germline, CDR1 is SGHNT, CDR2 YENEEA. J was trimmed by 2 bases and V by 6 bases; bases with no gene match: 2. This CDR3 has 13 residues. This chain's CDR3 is CASSRQGQETQYF. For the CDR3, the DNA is TGTGCCAGCAGTCGACAGGGGCAAGAGACCCAGTACTTC.

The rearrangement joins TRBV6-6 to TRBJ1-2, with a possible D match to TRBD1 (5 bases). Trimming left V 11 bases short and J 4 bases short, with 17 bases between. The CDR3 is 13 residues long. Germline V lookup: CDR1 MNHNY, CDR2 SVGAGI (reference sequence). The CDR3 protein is CARNPRQIYGYTF. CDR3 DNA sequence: TGTGCCCGCAACCCCAGACAGATCTATGGCTACACCTTC.

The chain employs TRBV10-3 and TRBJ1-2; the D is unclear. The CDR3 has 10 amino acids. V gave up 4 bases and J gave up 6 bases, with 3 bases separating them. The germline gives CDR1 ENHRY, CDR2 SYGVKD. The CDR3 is CAISGDGYTF. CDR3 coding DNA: TGTGCCATCAGTGGAGATGGCTACACCTTC.

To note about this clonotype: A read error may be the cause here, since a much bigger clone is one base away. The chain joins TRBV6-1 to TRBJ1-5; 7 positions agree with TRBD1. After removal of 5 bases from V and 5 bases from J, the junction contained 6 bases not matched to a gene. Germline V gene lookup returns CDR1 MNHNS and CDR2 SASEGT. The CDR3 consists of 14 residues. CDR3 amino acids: CASSRQGLDQPQHF. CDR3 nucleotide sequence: TGTGCCAGCAGTCGACAGGGTTTGGATCAGCCCCAGCATTTT.

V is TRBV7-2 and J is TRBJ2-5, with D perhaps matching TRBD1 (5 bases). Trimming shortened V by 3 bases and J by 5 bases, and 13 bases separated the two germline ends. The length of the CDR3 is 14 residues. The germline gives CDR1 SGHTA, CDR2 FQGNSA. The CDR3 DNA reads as TGTACCAGCAGCTTTGGGCAGGGATCGGAGACCCAGTACTTC. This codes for CTSSFGQGSETQYF. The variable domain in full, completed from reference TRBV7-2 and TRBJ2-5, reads GAGVSQSPSNKVTEKGKDVELRCDPISGHTALYWYRQSLGQGLEFLIYFQGNSAPDKSGLPSDRFSAERTGGSVSTLTIQRTQQEDSAVYLCTSSFGQGSETQYFGPGTRLLVL.

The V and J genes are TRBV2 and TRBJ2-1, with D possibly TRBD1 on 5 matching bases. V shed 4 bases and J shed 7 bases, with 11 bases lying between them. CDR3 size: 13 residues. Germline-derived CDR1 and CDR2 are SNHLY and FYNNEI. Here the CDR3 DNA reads TGTGCCAGCAGTGTGCAGGGTGGTAATGAGCAGTTCTTC. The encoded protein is CASSVQGGNEQFF.